Listed here are 7 T cell receptor beta chains from one sample, sequenced in a study of beta chain features in type 1 diabetes. Antigens of these TCRs are unknown. Findings and caveats of the study: Among all four CD4+ subsets, Type 1 diabetes patients had TCRB CDR3s that were moderately but significantly shorter.

Sequenced material consisted of expressed TCRB transcripts (all of the isolated RNA was reverse transcribed). Some clones are missing from TCRdb's copy, which holds only in-frame ones; the method was immunoSEQ multiplex PCR. The repertoire has about 700,000 clones, 13% of them found once; the top ten carry 0.02% to 0.025%. Sequenced material: naive CD4+ T cells from blood. These receptor sequences come from a man younger than 35 with type 1 diabetes.

This chain links TRBV28 with TRBJ1-1; D not resolved. The CDR3 is 11 residues long. Germline loops: CDR1 MDHEN, CDR2 SYDVKM. Trimming left V 10 bases short and J 4 bases short, with 10 bases between. The chain's CDR3 is CAIAQTTEAFF. CDR3 nucleotides: TGTGCCATCGCTCAGACCACTGAAGCTTTCTTT. Looking up the rest from reference TRBV28 and TRBJ1-1 gives the full variable domain: DVKVTQSSRYLVKRTGEKVFLECVQDMDHENMFWYRQDPGLGLRLIYFSYDVKMKEKGDIPEGYSVSREKKERFSLILESASTNQTSMYLCAIAQTTEAFFGQGTRLTVV.

This clone appeared a few times. The chain is built from TRBV14 and TRBJ2-3; D is perhaps TRBD1 or TRBD2 (6 bases each). Germline lookup yields CDR1 SGHDN and CDR2 FVKESK. Deletions cut 1 base from V and 4 bases from J, with 12 bases between. This CDR3 region has 15 residues. CDR3 sequence reads: CASSQVSGASDTQYF. CDR3 in DNA: TGTGCCAGCAGCCAAGTCTCGGGGGCATCAGATACGCAGTATTTT.

This clone has more than one count but fewer than ten. V is TRBV5-1 and J is TRBJ2-7; possible D gene TRBD1, 5 bases. Germline lookup yields CDR1 SGHRS and CDR2 YFSETQ. Deletions cut 4 bases from V and 2 bases from J, with 16 bases between. This CDR3 has 15 residues. This chain's CDR3 is CASSPKQDAAYEQYF. The CDR3 DNA reads TGCGCCAGCAGCCCTAAACAGGACGCGGCCTACGAGCAGTACTTC. Using reference TRBV5-1 and TRBJ2-7 for the parts outside the CDR3, the full variable domain is KAGVTQTPRYLIKTRGQQVTLSCSPISGHRSVSWYQQTPGQGLQFLFEYFSETQRNKGNFPGRFSGRQFSNSRSEMNVSTLELGDSALYLCASSPKQDAAYEQYFGPGTRLTVT.

This clone was seen more than once but under ten times. The CDR3 here is CAWSSQYTEAFF. In nucleotides, the CDR3 is TGTGCCTGGAGTTCCCAGTACACTGAAGCTTTCTTT. This chain links TRBV30 with TRBJ1-1, with D unclear. The V end was cut by 2 bases, the J end by 3 bases, with 7 bases between. This CDR3 is 12 amino acids long. Per the germline V gene, CDR1 is GTSNPN and CDR2 is SVGIG (reference sequence).

This clone has a handful of counts. V usage is TRBV30 and J usage is TRBJ1-2; 9 bases are shared with TRBD1. V lost 4 bases and J lost 7; bases outside the gene matches: 7. The CDR3 length is 13 residues. CDR1 GTSNPN and CDR2 SVGIG come from the germline V gene (reference sequence). The CDR3 sequence is CAWIVQGAGGYTF. The CDR3 nucleotides are TGTGCCTGGATTGTACAGGGGGCTGGTGGCTACACCTTC.

This clone has just a few counts. The chain couples TRBV7-9 to TRBJ2-6; tentative D call: TRBD1 (6 bases). Germline assignment: CDR1 SEHNR and CDR2 FQNEAQ (reference sequence). The CDR3 sequence is 17 residues long. Trimming took 5 bases from V and 0 from J, leaving 14 bases between them. The chain's CDR3 is CASSPEGGISGANVLTF. DNA of the CDR3: TGTGCCAGCAGCCCCGAAGGGGGTATCTCTGGGGCCAACGTCCTGACTTTC.

This chain uses TRBV7-6 with TRBJ1-5; TRBD1 matches at 7 bases. Trimming took 5 bases from V and 0 from J; bases not matched to a gene: 4. The CDR3 contains 15 residues. Germline V lookup: CDR1 SGHVS, CDR2 FNYEAQ. The CDR3 DNA reads as TGTGCCAGCAGCCGAGGGACAGTTAGCAATCAGCCCCAGCATTTT. Protein: CASSRGTVSNQPQHF.